This TCR beta chain was sequenced during a study of blood T cells in healthy people across ages. Looked up from germline, CDR1 is MDHEN and CDR2 is SYDVKM. Trimming left V 5 bases short and J 0 bases short, with 20 bases between. This CDR3 region has 19 residues. Every sample yielded at least 6 million isolated PBMCs. Extraction yielded at least 6 micrograms of total RNA per sample. PCR was performed a second time for roughly 7 to 12 cycles using a sample-barcoded 5' primer and a J-beta primer mix. Template switching added a 12-random-nucleotide identifier to every cDNA molecule. From the 5' RACE reads, TCRdb called clonotypes with MiXCR, one entry per CDR3 protein. The table records over 1.5 million distinct CDR3 sequences, around half of them present only once. Concerning this clonotype: Its antigen is unknown.

Study-wide results and limits: It was not known whether donors were CMV positive (a possible confounder of expanded clonotype changes).

The TCR originated in a woman aged 35 to 49 in good health. This rearrangement joins TRBV28 to TRBJ2-6; D perhaps matches TRBD1 (6 bases). The specimen was blood. The CDR3 DNA is TGTGCCAGCAGTGACCGCCCGGGACACGTAAGCTCTGGGGCCAACGTCCTGACTTTC. It is translated as CASSDRPGHVSSGANVLTF.